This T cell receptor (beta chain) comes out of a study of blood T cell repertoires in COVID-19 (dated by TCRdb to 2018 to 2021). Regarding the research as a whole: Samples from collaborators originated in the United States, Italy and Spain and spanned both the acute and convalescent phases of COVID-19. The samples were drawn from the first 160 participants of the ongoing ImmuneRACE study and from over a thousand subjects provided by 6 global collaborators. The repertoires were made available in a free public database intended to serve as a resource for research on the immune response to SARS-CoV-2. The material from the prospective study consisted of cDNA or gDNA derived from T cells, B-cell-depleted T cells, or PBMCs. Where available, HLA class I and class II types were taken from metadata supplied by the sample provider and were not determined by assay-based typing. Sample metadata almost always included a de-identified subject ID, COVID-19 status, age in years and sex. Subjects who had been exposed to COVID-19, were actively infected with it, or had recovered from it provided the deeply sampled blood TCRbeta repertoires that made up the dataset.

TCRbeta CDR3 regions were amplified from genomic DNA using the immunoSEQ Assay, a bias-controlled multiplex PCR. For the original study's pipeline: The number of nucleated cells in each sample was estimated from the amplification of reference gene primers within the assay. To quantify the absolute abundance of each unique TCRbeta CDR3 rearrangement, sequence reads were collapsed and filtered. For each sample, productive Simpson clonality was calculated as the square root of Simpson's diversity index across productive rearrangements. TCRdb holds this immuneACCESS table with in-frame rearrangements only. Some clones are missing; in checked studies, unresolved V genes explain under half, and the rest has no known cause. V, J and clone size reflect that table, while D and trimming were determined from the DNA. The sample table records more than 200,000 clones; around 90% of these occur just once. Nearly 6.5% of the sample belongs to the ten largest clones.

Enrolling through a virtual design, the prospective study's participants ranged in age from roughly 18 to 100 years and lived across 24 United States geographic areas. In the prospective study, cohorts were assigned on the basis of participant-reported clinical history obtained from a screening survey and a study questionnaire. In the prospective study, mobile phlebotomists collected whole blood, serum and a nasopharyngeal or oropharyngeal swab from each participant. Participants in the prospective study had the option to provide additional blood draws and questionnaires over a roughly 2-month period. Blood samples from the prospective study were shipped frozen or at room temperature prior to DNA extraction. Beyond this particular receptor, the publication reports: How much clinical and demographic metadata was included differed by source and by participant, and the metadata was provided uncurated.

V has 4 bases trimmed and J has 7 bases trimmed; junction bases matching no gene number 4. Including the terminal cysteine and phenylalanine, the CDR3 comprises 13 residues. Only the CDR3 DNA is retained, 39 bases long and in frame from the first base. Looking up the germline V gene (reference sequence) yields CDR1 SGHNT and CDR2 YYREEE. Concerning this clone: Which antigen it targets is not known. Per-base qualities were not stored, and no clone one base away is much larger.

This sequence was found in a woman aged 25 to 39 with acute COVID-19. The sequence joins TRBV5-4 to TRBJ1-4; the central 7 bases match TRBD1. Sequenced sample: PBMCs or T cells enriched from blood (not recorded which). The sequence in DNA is TGTGCCAGCAGCGTGGGACAGACTGAAAAACTGTTTTTT. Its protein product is CASSVGQTEKLFF.